The 28 T cell receptor beta chains given below trace back to one sample, sequenced in a study of blood T cell repertoires in COVID-19. Clones were sequenced by immunoSEQ multiplex PCR, and TCRdb holds only the in-frame ones, with some missing. This table holds more than 250,000 clones, approximately 88% found once. Sequencing was done on a sample of peripheral blood. Source of these receptors: a woman aged 30 to 39 with COVID-19, enrolled during active disease.

This clone was recorded only once. This chain connects TRBV27 to TRBJ2-5; 7 bases map to TRBD2. Losses at the gene ends were 6 bases for V and 5 bases for J; bases not matched to a gene: 6. Germline CDR1 is MNHEY and CDR2 is SMNVEV (reference sequence). The CDR3 totals 13 residues. The CDR3 DNA reads as TGTGCCAGCAGGAGCGGGGTAAGGGAGACCCAGTACTTC. It codes for CASRSGVRETQYF.

This chain links TRBV28 with TRBJ1-1, with D possibly being TRBD1 (5 bases). Germline values: CDR1 MDHEN, CDR2 SYDVKM. This CDR3 region has 15 residues. Trimming removed 5 bases at V and 6 bases at J, with 19 bases between. CDR3 protein: CASSAHFGAGAEAFF. In DNA, the CDR3 is TGTGCCAGCAGTGCCCATTTTGGGGCGGGGGCTGAAGCTTTCTTT.

V and J are TRBV30 and TRBJ1-6; no clear D. Germline values: CDR1 GTSNPN, CDR2 SVGIG (reference sequence). Trimming shortened V by 3 bases and J by 7 bases, and 13 bases separated the two germline ends. This CDR3 comprises 14 residues. The CDR3, as DNA: TGTGCCTGGAGCGGAGGTAGAGACAATTCACCCCTCCACTTT. This codes for CAWSGGRDNSPLHF. Together with reference TRBV30 and TRBJ1-6, the CDR3 gives the full variable domain: SQTIHQWPATLVQPVGSPLSLECTVEGTSNPNLYWYRQAAGRGLQLLFYSVGIGQISSEVPQNLSASRPQDRQFILSSKKLLLSDSGFYLCAWSGGRDNSPLHFGNGTRLTVT.

This clone has only one observation. V is TRBV15 and J is TRBJ2-7, with 8 bases that match TRBD2. The CDR3 loop spans 14 amino acids. Germline-derived CDR1 and CDR2 are LNHNV and YYDKDF (reference sequence). Trimming cost V 5 bases and J 3 bases; bases outside gene matches: 6. Here the CDR3 DNA reads TGTGCCACCAGCCGGGGGGGGATGGGCTACGAGCAGTACGTC. Its protein is CATSRGGMGYEQYV.

The V and J genes are TRBV3-1 (or the pseudogene TRBV3-2) and TRBJ2-1, with D tentatively TRBD2 (7 bases). The V end lost 4 bases, the J end lost 2 bases, and 15 bases lay between the germline ends. The germline CDR1 and CDR2 sequences are LGHDT and YNNKEL (reference sequence). The CDR3 is 16 residues long. In DNA, the CDR3 is TGTGCCAGCAGCCCGGAGGGGGGGGCCCCCTACAATGAGCAGTTCTTC. It is translated as CASSPEGGAPYNEQFF.

The chain combines TRBV7-6 with TRBJ1-2; a possible D gene is TRBD1 (6 bases). The CDR3 totals 15 residues. Trimming took off 5 bases at V and 5 bases at J, with 18 bases between the two ends. Germline CDR1 and CDR2: SGHVS and FNYEAQ. The CDR3 loop is CASSARQGLRYGYTF. Written as DNA, the CDR3 is TGTGCCAGCAGCGCCCGGCAGGGGCTAAGATATGGCTACACCTTC.

This chain joins TRBV5-6 and TRBJ1-5; 8 bases are shared with TRBD1. The CDR3 loop spans 15 amino acids. The V segment lost 2 bases and the J segment 4 bases; nucleotides outside the gene matches: 5. Germline CDR1 SGHDT, CDR2 YYEEEE. CDR3 bases: TGTGCCAGCAGCTTCGGCAGGGGGCTGAATCAGCCCCAGCATTTT. This codes for CASSFGRGLNQPQHF. Filled out from reference TRBV5-6 and TRBJ1-5, the complete variable domain reads DAGVTQSPTHLIKTRGQQVTLRCSPKSGHDTVSWYQQALGQGPQFIFQYYEEEERQRGNFPDRFSGHQFPNYSSELNVNALLLGDSALYLCASSFGRGLNQPQHFGDGTRLSIL.

The rearrangement uses TRBV12-3 or TRBV12-4 and TRBJ2-2; no firm D call. V was shortened by 6 bases and J by 3 bases, with 8 bases between the two germline ends. CDR3 length: 13 amino acids. This CDR3 is CASRPKHTGELFF. The CDR3 DNA reads TGTGCCAGCAGGCCGAAGCACACCGGGGAGCTGTTTTTT.

The V gene is TRBV30, the J gene TRBJ2-5; the D gene is possibly TRBD1 (6 bases). Germline lookup yields CDR1 GTSNPN and CDR2 SVGIG (reference sequence). V lost 7 bases and J lost 5, with 11 bases in between. The CDR3 has 11 residues. Here the CDR3 reads CAYTRGETQYF. For the CDR3, the DNA is TGTGCCTATACTAGGGGGGAGACCCAGTACTTC.

This chain uses TRBV11-1 with TRBJ2-7, with 8 bases aligning to TRBD2. This CDR3 contains 15 residues. J was trimmed by 3 bases and V by 2 bases; bases with no gene match: 6. Germline values: CDR1 SGHAT, CDR2 FQDESV (reference sequence). The CDR3 DNA reads as TGTGCCAGCAGCTTAACAGCGGGGGAGTACTACGAGCAGTACTTC. Translated: CASSLTAGEYYEQYF.

The chain has TRBV6-2 or TRBV6-3 and TRBJ1-2; no clear D gene. CDR3 size: 12 residues. Germline assignment: CDR1 MNHEY and CDR2 SVGEGT. V dropped 5 bases and J dropped 6 bases, with 10 bases sitting between them. The CDR3 nucleotides read TGTGCCAGCAGTCAGGACTTCGATGGCTACACCTTC. Translation: CASSQDFDGYTF.

This clone was counted once. The chain uses TRBV7-6 and TRBJ2-2; TRBD2 agrees at 11 bases. The germline V gene has CDR1 SGHVS and CDR2 FNYEAQ. This CDR3 region has 16 residues. With 3 bases clipped from V and 1 base from J, the junction kept 1 base outside the gene matches. CDR3 sequence: CASSFGLAGNTGELFF. The DNA of the CDR3 is TGTGCCAGCAGCTTTGGACTAGCGGGGAACACCGGGGAGCTGTTTTTT.

The gene calls are TRBV14 and TRBJ1-4, with 7 bases that match TRBD1. The V gene end was trimmed by 4 bases and the J gene end by 3 bases; junction bases not matched to a gene: 8. The CDR3 is 16 amino acids. CDR1 and CDR2 (germline): SGHDN, FVKESK. The CDR3 DNA reads as TGTGCCAGCAGCCTGTCCGGACAGGCGCCTAATGAAAAACTGTTTTTT. Translation: CASSLSGQAPNEKLFF.

This chain links TRBV30 with TRBJ1-3, with D hard to call. The CDR3 spans 13 residues. CDR1 is GTSNPN, CDR2 SVGIG, per germline (reference sequence). Trimming pared 2 bases from V and 4 bases from J, leaving 9 bases between. The CDR3 bases are TGTGCCTGGAGTCCACACGGGGGAAACACCATATATTTT. Its translation: CAWSPHGGNTIYF.

This clone was seen just once. J is TRBJ1-5 and V is TRBV5-1, with a possible D match to TRBD1 (5 bases). The V end was cut by 2 bases, the J end by 4 bases, with 10 bases between. CDR1 is SGHRS, CDR2 YFSETQ, per germline. The CDR3 length is 14 residues. CDR3 sequence (DNA): TGCGCCAGCAGCTTAACGGGGGGGAATCAGCCCCAGCATTTT. Translating it yields CASSLTGGNQPQHF. The complete variable domain, with remaining parts taken from reference TRBV5-1 and TRBJ1-5, reads KAGVTQTPRYLIKTRGQQVTLSCSPISGHRSVSWYQQTPGQGLQFLFEYFSETQRNKGNFPGRFSGRQFSNSRSEMNVSTLELGDSALYLCASSLTGGNQPQHFGDGTRLSIL.

The rearrangement uses TRBV11-2 and TRBJ2-7; D is possibly TRBD2 (5 bases). The CDR3 is 15 amino acids. V gave up 5 bases and J gave up 0 bases, with 14 bases separating them. The germline V gene has CDR1 SGHAT and CDR2 FQNNGV. Here the CDR3 reads CASSQLSGNSYEQYF. In DNA, the CDR3 is TGTGCCAGCAGCCAATTATCGGGGAACTCCTACGAGCAGTACTTC.

The V and J genes are TRBV6-5 and TRBJ1-3; D possibly corresponds to TRBD1 (6 bases). There are 15 residues in the CDR3. Germline V gene lookup returns CDR1 MNHEY and CDR2 SVGAGI. The V end lost 4 bases, the J end lost 1 base, and 11 bases lay between the germline ends. CDR3 bases: TGTGCCAGCAGTTCTTTCGACAGGTCTGGAAACACCATATATTTT. It is translated as CASSSFDRSGNTIYF.

The rearrangement links TRBV3-1 (or the pseudogene TRBV3-2) to TRBJ2-2; D remains ambiguous. The V gene's germline CDR1 is LGHDT and CDR2 YNNKEL (reference sequence). This CDR3 is built from 15 residues. V shed 11 bases and J shed 5 bases, with 21 bases lying between them. In DNA, the CDR3 is TGTGCCGCTCAAGATATGGGCAGGTCTACCGGGGAGCTGTTTTTT. Translation gives CAAQDMGRSTGELFF.

The chain joins TRBV7-2 to TRBJ2-1; no reliable D call. V gave up 3 bases and J gave up 0 bases, with 9 bases separating them. This CDR3 region has 15 residues. Germline V CDR1 and CDR2: SGHTA, FQGNSA. CDR3 bases: TGTGCCAGCAGCTTTGATTGGAGCTCCTACAATGAGCAGTTCTTC. It yields the protein CASSFDWSSYNEQFF.

This chain uses TRBV10-1 with TRBJ1-5, with 8 bases fitting TRBD1. This CDR3 has 16 residues. Per the germline V gene, CDR1 is WNHNN and CDR2 is SYGVQD (reference sequence). The junction had 8 bases not matched to a gene; V was cut back by 2 bases and J by 5 bases. The chain's CDR3 is CASSETRGREHQPQHF. In DNA, the CDR3 is TGCGCCAGCAGTGAGACCAGGGGGCGAGAACATCAGCCCCAGCATTTT.

This chain connects TRBV19 to TRBJ1-5; D may be TRBD1 (5 bases). Between the trimmed V and J ends, which lost 1 base and 1 base, there was a span of 17 bases. The CDR3 contains 18 residues. In germline, CDR1 is LNHDA, CDR2 SQIVND (reference sequence). The CDR3 sequence is CASSIGGGAVESNQPQHF. The CDR3 bases are TGTGCCAGTAGTATAGGAGGCGGGGCGGTTGAGAGCAATCAGCCCCAGCATTTT.

This clone was counted once. The J gene is TRBJ2-5, the V gene TRBV3-1 (or the pseudogene TRBV3-2); the D is unclear. V was clipped by 2 bases and J by 2 bases, with 9 bases between them. The length of the CDR3 is 14 residues. Looked up from germline, CDR1 is LGHDT and CDR2 is YNNKEL (reference sequence). The DNA for the CDR3 is TGTGCCAGCAGCCAACAGTTTGTACAAGAGACCCAGTACTTC. Amino acids: CASSQQFVQETQYF.

The chain carries TRBV3-1 (or the pseudogene TRBV3-2) and TRBJ1-2; the D is unclear. V gave up 1 base and J gave up 7 bases, with 13 bases separating them. Germline V lookup: CDR1 LGHDT, CDR2 YNNKEL (reference sequence). CDR3 size: 14 residues. The CDR3 bases are TGTGCCAGCAGCCAAGTTGCAGGCGCCGGTGGCTACACCTTC. It encodes CASSQVAGAGGYTF.

The chain uses TRBV13 and TRBJ2-6; 9 bases match TRBD1. The CDR3 is 16 amino acids. Per the germline V gene, CDR1 is PRHDT and CDR2 is FYEKMQ (reference sequence). The J segment lost 0 bases and the V segment lost 10 bases, leaving 7 bases of the junction unmatched. CDR3 region: CATWDRESSGANVLTF. The CDR3 nucleotides are TGTGCCACTTGGGACAGGGAAAGCTCTGGGGCCAACGTCCTGACTTTC. Complete variable domain (other parts from reference TRBV13 and TRBJ2-6): AAGVIQSPRHLIKEKRETATLKCYPIPRHDTVYWYQQGPGQDPQFLISFYEKMQSDKGSIPDRFSAQQFSDYHSELNMSSLELGDSALYFCATWDRESSGANVLTFGAGSRLTVL.

V is TRBV23-1 and J is TRBJ1-5, with a possible D match to TRBD1 (6 bases). Being an ORF, TRBV23-1 has a function that is uncertain. This CDR3 is built from 14 residues. The ends were cut back, 6 bases at V and 6 bases at J, with 15 bases in the middle. CDR3 amino acids: CASRRETGCQPQHF. DNA of the CDR3: TGCGCCAGCAGGAGGGAGACAGGATGTCAGCCCCAGCATTTT.

The chain has TRBV15 and TRBJ1-3, with D perhaps TRBD1 (5 bases). The CDR3 consists of 13 residues. In germline, CDR1 is LNHNV, CDR2 YYDKDF (reference sequence). Trimming took 6 bases from V and 2 from J, leaving 8 bases between them. The CDR3 nucleotides read TGTGCCACCAGGACAGATACTGGAAACACCATATATTTT. It encodes CATRTDTGNTIYF.

The rearrangement joins TRBV3-1 (or the pseudogene TRBV3-2) to TRBJ1-1; D is unclear. Trimming shortened V by 2 bases and J by 6 bases, and 4 bases separated the two germline ends. The CDR3 loop spans 11 amino acids. Germline V gene data show CDR1 as LGHDT and CDR2 as YNNKEL (reference sequence). CDR3 sequence reads: CASSQYAEAFF. The CDR3 nucleotides read TGTGCCAGCAGCCAATATGCTGAAGCTTTCTTT.

V gene TRBV2 combines with J gene TRBJ1-4, with no clear D. Germline CDR1 and CDR2: SNHLY and FYNNEI. V gave up 4 bases and J gave up 3 bases, with 9 bases separating them. The CDR3 loop spans 14 amino acids. The CDR3 DNA reads as TGTGCCAGCAGTGCGGCAACAGCTAATGAAAAACTGTTTTTT. It codes for CASSAATANEKLFF.